This T cell receptor beta chain is from a study of blood T cell repertoires in COVID-19. TCRdb's table, derived via immunoSEQ multiplex PCR, lists solely in-frame clones and lacks some. Seen here are 200,000 to 250,000 clones, roughly 89% observed once, and the top ten hold 9% to 12%. CDR3 length: 15 amino acids. Unmatched junction bases numbered 9, after V lost 5 bases and J lost 8 bases. Germline CDR1 is MDHEN and CDR2 is SYDVKM. This clone was seen once. The specimen sequenced was PBMCs or T cells enriched from blood (not recorded which). This TCR came from a man aged 18 to 30 with acute COVID-19. The chain employs TRBV28 and TRBJ2-1; 10 positions match TRBD2. The CDR3 loop reads CASSLTSGKVDEQFF. CDR3 nucleotide sequence: TGTGCCAGCAGTCTCACTAGCGGGAAGGTTGATGAGCAGTTCTTC.